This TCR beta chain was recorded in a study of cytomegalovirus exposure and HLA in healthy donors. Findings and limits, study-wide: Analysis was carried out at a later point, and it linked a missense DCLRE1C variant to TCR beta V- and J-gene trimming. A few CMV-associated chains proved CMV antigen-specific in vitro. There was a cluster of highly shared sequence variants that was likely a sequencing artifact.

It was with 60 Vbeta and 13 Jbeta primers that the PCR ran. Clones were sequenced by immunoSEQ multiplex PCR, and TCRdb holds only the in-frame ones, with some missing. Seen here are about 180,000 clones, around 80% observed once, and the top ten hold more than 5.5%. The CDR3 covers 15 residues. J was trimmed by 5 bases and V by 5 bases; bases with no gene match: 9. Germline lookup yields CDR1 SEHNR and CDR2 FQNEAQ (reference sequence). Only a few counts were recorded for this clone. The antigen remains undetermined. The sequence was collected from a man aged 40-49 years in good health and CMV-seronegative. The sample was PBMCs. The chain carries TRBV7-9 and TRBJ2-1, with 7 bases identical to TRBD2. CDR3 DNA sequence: TGTGCCAGCAGCCTAACGGGGGGTAGAAACAATGAGCAGTTCTTC. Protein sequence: CASSLTGGRNNEQFF.